The clone carrying this T cell receptor beta chain showed up just a few times. Antigen unknown. Through a sample-barcoded 5' primer and a J-beta primer mix, a second PCR was run for roughly 7 to 12 cycles. Each CDR3 protein gets one entry after TCRdb re-called the 5' RACE reads with MiXCR. This sample has some 890,000 distinct CDR3 sequences, with 25% to 30% found just once. This specimen comes from a study of blood T cells in healthy people across ages. Whole-study results and caveats: Both higher diversity and more naive CD4+ cells marked long-lived donors when set against aged donors.

CDR1 is SGHRS, CDR2 YFSETQ, per germline. The CDR3 is made up of 13 amino acids. V lost 0 bases, J lost 7 bases, and 8 bases lay in between. Every donor gave 7.5 to 10 milliliters of peripheral blood. The sample was also reused in another study, on T cells of mothers and their children. That paper states: Donation involved a few healthy Caucasian mothers and the six children that they had.

Sequenced: blood. This TCR was sampled from a woman in her thirties or forties in good health. V usage is TRBV5-1 and J usage is TRBJ2-1; no firm D call. The CDR3 DNA is TGCGCCAGCAGCTTGGGTCGTAAAAATGAGCAGTTCTTC. Protein sequence: CASSLGRKNEQFF.